The 30 T cell receptor beta chains reported below all come from one sample, sequenced in a study of blood T cell repertoires in COVID-19. The data were produced by immunoSEQ multiplex PCR, yet TCRdb's version contains in-frame clones alone and is incomplete. The table has about 62,000 clones, 85% to 90% seen once. The sample taken for sequencing was peripheral blood. The receptors stem from a woman aged 55-69 years with acute or convalescent COVID-19.

This clone was counted a few times. The J gene is TRBJ1-2, the V gene TRBV6-5; a possible D gene is TRBD1 (6 bases). Germline assignment: CDR1 MNHEY and CDR2 SVGAGI. This CDR3 has 14 residues. V was clipped by 7 bases and J by 0 bases, with 12 bases between them. CDR3 in amino acids: CASTDRNPNYGYTF. In nucleotides, the CDR3 is TGTGCCAGCACCGACAGGAACCCTAACTATGGCTACACCTTC.

The chain links TRBV19 to TRBJ1-6; D perhaps matches TRBD1 (5 bases). This CDR3 contains 13 residues. Germline-derived CDR1 and CDR2 are LNHDA and SQIVND (reference sequence). Trimming removed 5 bases at V and 7 bases at J, with 9 bases between. CDR3 coding DNA: TGTGCCAGTAGTCGGGGGAACAATTCACCCCTCCACTTT. Translating it yields CASSRGNNSPLHF. Based on the CDR3 plus reference TRBV19 and TRBJ1-6, the full variable domain is DGGITQSPKYLFRKEGQNVTLSCEQNLNHDAMYWYRQDPGQGLRLIYYSQIVNDFQKGDIAEGYSVSREKKESFPLTVTSAQKNPTAFYLCASSRGNNSPLHFGNGTRLTVT.

The chain is built from TRBV29-1 and TRBJ2-3; no clear D gene. The V and J ends lost 5 bases and 1 base respectively, with 7 bases between them. The CDR3 contains 12 residues. Germline V gene data show CDR1 as SQVTM and CDR2 as ANQGSEA. CDR3 protein: CSVPTGTDTQYF. CDR3 DNA: TGCAGCGTTCCCACGGGCACAGATACGCAGTATTTT.

DNA of the CDR3: TGTGCCAGCATCCCTCAGGGGGGTAACACTGAAGCTTTCTTT. Translation gives CASIPQGGNTEAFF. The chain has TRBV28 and TRBJ1-1, with 7 bases lining up with TRBD1. This CDR3 is built from 14 residues. The V gene's germline CDR1 is MDHEN and CDR2 SYDVKM. The trim removed 7 bases at V and 2 bases at J, leaving 7 bases unmatched.

The V gene is TRBV15, the J gene TRBJ1-2; 9 positions agree with TRBD1. This CDR3 spans 15 amino acids. The V and J ends lost 0 bases and 7 bases, in that order; junction bases with no gene match: 6. The germline V gene encodes CDR1 LNHNV and CDR2 YYDKDF (reference sequence). Written as DNA, the CDR3 is TGTGCCACCAGCAGAGATGTCCACAGGGGGCCTGGCTACACCTTC. Translated: CATSRDVHRGPGYTF.

This clone came up a few times. The chain is built from TRBV4-2 and TRBJ1-5; D call uncertain. The CDR3 loop spans 14 amino acids. The ends were cut back, 0 bases at V and 2 bases at J, with 5 bases in the middle. Per the germline V gene, CDR1 is LGHNA and CDR2 is YNFKEQ. CDR3 nucleotides: TGTGCCAGCAGCCAAGATTCAGGCAATCAGCCCCAGCATTTT. Protein: CASSQDSGNQPQHF.

The rearrangement joins TRBV28 to TRBJ1-1; the D gene is possibly TRBD1 (5 bases). The CDR3 runs 10 residues. V was cut by 11 bases and J by 10 bases, with 14 bases left in between. Germline lookup yields CDR1 MDHEN and CDR2 SYDVKM. CDR3 sequence reads: CAVRGGGAFF. The CDR3 nucleotides read TGTGCCGTCCGCGGGGGGGGAGCTTTCTTT.

The chain couples TRBV15 to TRBJ2-3; 11 positions match TRBD2. Germline values: CDR1 LNHNV, CDR2 YYDKDF (reference sequence). The J segment lost 1 base and the V segment lost 1 base, leaving 4 bases of the junction unmatched. The CDR3 extends over 17 amino acids. The CDR3 protein is CATSRGELAGGTDTQYF. CDR3 DNA sequence: TGTGCCACCAGCAGAGGCGAACTAGCGGGGGGCACAGATACGCAGTATTTT.

This chain connects TRBV3-1 (or the pseudogene TRBV3-2) to TRBJ1-2; weak D call: TRBD1 (5 bases). Germline-derived CDR1 and CDR2 are LGHDT and YNNKEL (reference sequence). Trimming removed 0 bases at V and 8 bases at J, with 13 bases between. CDR3 length equals 14 residues. CDR3 amino acids: CASSQDWAGLGYTF. The CDR3 region has the DNA TGTGCCAGCAGCCAAGATTGGGCAGGGTTAGGCTACACCTTC.

The count of this clone is one. This chain links TRBV15 with TRBJ1-5, with D possibly matching TRBD1 (5 bases). This CDR3 region has 13 residues. Trimming took 7 bases from V and 3 from J, leaving 10 bases between them. Germline CDR1 and CDR2: LNHNV and YYDKDF (reference sequence). The CDR3 sequence: CATTQGPNQPQHF. For the CDR3, the DNA is TGTGCCACCACCCAGGGTCCCAATCAGCCCCAGCATTTT.

The chain recombines TRBV10-3 with TRBJ1-1, with D maybe TRBD1 (5 bases). CDR3 length: 12 residues. Deletions cut 11 bases from V and 2 bases from J, with 12 bases between. Germline assignment: CDR1 ENHRY and CDR2 SYGVKD. The CDR3 DNA reads TGTGCCTCAACAGGAACTAACACTGAAGCTTTCTTT. Translation: CASTGTNTEAFF.

This sequence joins TRBV5-8 and TRBJ2-3; 7 bases are shared with TRBD2. The germline gives CDR1 SGHTS, CDR2 YDEGEE. V trimming: 2 bases; J trimming: 0 bases; junction bases outside the gene matches: 6. The CDR3 has 16 amino acids. The CDR3 coding sequence is TGTGCCAGCAGCTTTCTCAAGACTAGCAGCACAGATACGCAGTATTTT. This encodes CASSFLKTSSTDTQYF.

This sequence joins TRBV10-3 and TRBJ1-1; 7 nucleotides align to TRBD1. Per germline, CDR1 ENHRY and CDR2 SYGVKD. J was trimmed by 3 bases and V by 6 bases; bases with no gene match: 7. CDR3 size: 14 residues. The CDR3 DNA is TGTGCCATCAGCCTTGACAGGGCGGACACTGAAGCTTTCTTT. Translating gives CAISLDRADTEAFF.

A single count supports this clone. The rearrangement uses TRBV19 and TRBJ1-1; D call uncertain. The CDR3 sequence is 15 residues long. V was trimmed by 7 bases and J by 2 bases, leaving 17 bases between them. The germline gives CDR1 LNHDA, CDR2 SQIVND (reference sequence). CDR3 DNA sequence: TGTGCCAGTACCACCCTAGGAGGAGTAAACACTGAAGCTTTCTTT. This encodes CASTTLGGVNTEAFF. Full variable domain (missing parts from reference TRBV19 and TRBJ1-1): DGGITQSPKYLFRKEGQNVTLSCEQNLNHDAMYWYRQDPGQGLRLIYYSQIVNDFQKGDIAEGYSVSREKKESFPLTVTSAQKNPTAFYLCASTTLGGVNTEAFFGQGTRLTVV.

This clone was seen once. The chain is built from TRBV6-1 and TRBJ1-4, with D tentatively TRBD1 (5 bases). With 3 bases removed from V and 1 base from J, the gap between germline ends came to 15 bases. Germline-derived CDR1 and CDR2 are MNHNS and SASEGT. This CDR3 region has 17 residues. The CDR3 reads CASSDLQGVGTNEKLFF. The CDR3 DNA reads TGTGCCAGCAGTGATCTTCAGGGCGTAGGAACTAATGAAAAACTGTTTTTT.

The CDR3 spells CASSLDGTPYNEQFF. CDR3 DNA: TGCGCCAGCAGCTTGGACGGGACACCCTACAATGAGCAGTTCTTC. The chain carries TRBV5-1 and TRBJ2-1, with a weak D call TRBD1 (6 bases). The CDR3 totals 15 residues. The germline gives CDR1 SGHRS, CDR2 YFSETQ. The V gene lost 0 bases and the J gene lost 2 bases, with 9 bases spanning the gap.

Remarks on this clone: One end of the junction does not line up with germline, which may come from a read error. V and J are TRBV2 and TRBJ2-6; D is possibly TRBD1 (6 bases). CDR3 size: 16 residues. Germline loops: CDR1 SNHLY, CDR2 FYNNEI. CDR3 amino acids: CASNPAGVSGTNVLTF. DNA for the CDR3: TGTGCCAGCAACCCCGCAGGGGTATCTGGGACCAACGTCCTGACTTTC.

V gene TRBV30 combines with J gene TRBJ2-2; 10 bases align to TRBD2. The V and J ends lost 3 bases and 5 bases, in that order; junction bases with no gene match: 3. There are 14 residues in the CDR3. Germline lookup yields CDR1 GTSNPN and CDR2 SVGIG (reference sequence). The CDR3 spells CAWRVSGRTGELFF. CDR3 coding DNA: TGTGCCTGGAGGGTTAGCGGGAGGACCGGGGAGCTGTTTTTT.

The rearrangement links TRBV18 to TRBJ2-2; D is possibly TRBD2 (5 bases). From germline, CDR1 is KGHSH and CDR2 LQKENI. The CDR3 runs 15 residues. Between the trimmed V and J ends, which lost 2 bases and 4 bases, there was a span of 11 bases. CDR3 DNA sequence: TGTGCCAGCTCACCAACCAACGGGGTCACCGGGGAGCTGTTTTTT. This encodes CASSPTNGVTGELFF.

The chain carries TRBV3-1 (or the pseudogene TRBV3-2) and TRBJ2-5, with 12 bases identical to TRBD2. The CDR3 has 15 amino acids. V lost 4 bases, J lost 5 bases, and 5 bases stayed unmatched. Germline V CDR1 and CDR2: LGHDT, YNNKEL (reference sequence). CDR3 DNA sequence: TGTGCCAGCAGCCCCCGGACTAGCGGGGAGGAGACCCAGTACTTC. Translating it yields CASSPRTSGEETQYF.

This sequence joins TRBV20-1 and TRBJ2-3; no clear D gene. CDR3 size: 11 residues. The V gene lost 8 bases and the J gene lost 3 bases, with 9 bases spanning the gap. Germline V gives CDR1 DFQATT, CDR2 SNEGSKA (reference sequence). The DNA of the CDR3 is TGCAGTACACAAAGAACAGATACGCAGTATTTT. Its protein product is CSTQRTDTQYF.

Note on this clone: Other DNA variants within this sample encode the same CDR3. The CDR3 coding sequence is TGTGCCAGCAGCTTAGCGGGGGGGCAGGAGACCCAGTACTTC. As protein: CASSLAGGQETQYF. The chain recombines TRBV11-2 with TRBJ2-5, with 8 nucleotides matching TRBD2. CDR1 is SGHAT and CDR2 is FQNNGV in the germline V gene. This CDR3 contains 14 residues. Trimming took 1 base from V and 5 from J; bases not matched to a gene: 3.

This clone was recorded once. The chain couples TRBV4-1 to TRBJ2-1, with 11 bases aligning to TRBD2. The CDR3 runs to 15 residues. Per the germline V gene, CDR1 is MGHRA and CDR2 is YSYEKL. V lost 3 bases, J lost 7 bases, and 5 bases stayed unmatched. In DNA, the CDR3 is TGCGCCAGCAGCCAGCCGGGACTAGCGGTTAATGAGCAGTTCTTC. It codes for CASSQPGLAVNEQFF.

The chain combines TRBV28 with TRBJ1-1, with TRBD1 matching over 10 bases. Germline trimming cut 1 base from V and 10 bases from J; bases unmatched to any gene: 6. The CDR3 spans 14 residues. Germline V gene sequence: CDR1 MDHEN, CDR2 SYDVKM. In DNA form, the CDR3 reads TGTGCCAGCAGTTTATCGGGGACAGGGGCGAGAGCTTTCTTT. Its protein product is CASSLSGTGARAFF. The full variable domain, completed using reference TRBV28 and TRBJ1-1, is DVKVTQSSRYLVKRTGEKVFLECVQDMDHENMFWYRQDPGLGLRLIYFSYDVKMKEKGDIPEGYSVSREKKERFSLILESASTNQTSMYLCASSLSGTGARAFFGQGTRLTVV.

This clone appeared once. This chain joins TRBV11-2 and TRBJ2-7, with D possibly being TRBD2 (6 bases). The CDR3 extends over 12 amino acids. CDR1 is SGHAT, CDR2 FQNNGV, per germline. Trimming left V 3 bases short and J 4 bases short, with 7 bases between. CDR3 protein: CASSLEGYEQYV. CDR3 nucleotide sequence: TGTGCCAGCAGCTTGGAGGGATACGAGCAGTACGTC.

The V gene is TRBV3-1 (or the pseudogene TRBV3-2), the J gene TRBJ2-5, with D possibly matching TRBD2 (5 bases). The CDR3 is 15 amino acids. Germline assignment: CDR1 LGHDT and CDR2 YNNKEL (reference sequence). The V end was cut by 0 bases, the J end by 5 bases, with 13 bases between. CDR3 sequence reads: CASSQDGLAQETQYF. The CDR3 coding sequence is TGTGCCAGCAGCCAAGATGGGCTAGCCCAGGAGACCCAGTACTTC.

The chain is built from TRBV19 and TRBJ2-5; 7 nucleotides match TRBD1. Trimming cost V 3 bases and J 5 bases; bases outside gene matches: 12. Germline loops: CDR1 LNHDA, CDR2 SQIVND (reference sequence). The CDR3 runs 16 residues. The CDR3: CASSMGSARGRETQYF. Written as DNA, the CDR3 is TGTGCCAGTAGTATGGGGTCGGCGAGGGGGCGGGAGACCCAGTACTTC.

V usage is TRBV2 and J usage is TRBJ1-5, with D perhaps matching TRBD1 (6 bases). V shed 5 bases and J shed 0 bases, with 11 bases lying between them. This CDR3 has 15 residues. Looked up from germline, CDR1 is SNHLY and CDR2 is FYNNEI. In DNA, the CDR3 is TGTGCCAGCAGTAGACAGGCTTATAGCAATCAGCCCCAGCATTTT. Translation gives CASSRQAYSNQPQHF.

This chain joins TRBV10-3 and TRBJ1-3; D perhaps matches TRBD1 (5 bases). V was clipped by 4 bases and J by 0 bases, with 13 bases between them. This CDR3 spans 16 amino acids. Looked up from germline, CDR1 is ENHRY and CDR2 is SYGVKD. CDR3 DNA: TGTGCCATCAGTGGGCGACAGCCGAGCTCTGGAAACACCATATATTTT. Protein sequence: CAISGRQPSSGNTIYF.

The chain is built from TRBV3-1 (or the pseudogene TRBV3-2) and TRBJ2-3; D not resolved. This CDR3 has 15 amino acids. V was trimmed by 0 bases and J by 2 bases, leaving 9 bases between them. The V gene's germline CDR1 is LGHDT and CDR2 YNNKEL (reference sequence). CDR3 coding DNA: TGTGCCAGCAGCCAAGAAGAGAGGTCCACAGATACGCAGTATTTT. As protein: CASSQEERSTDTQYF.